This section outlines one T cell receptor beta chain sequence together with its context. The sample originates from a study of cytomegalovirus exposure and HLA in healthy donors. 60 Vbeta and 13 Jbeta primers were used in PCR. The method was immunoSEQ multiplex PCR; TCRdb's version includes in-frame clones alone and lacks a portion of them. The table includes some 120,000 clones, approximately 80% detected once. The V gene's germline CDR1 is SGHKS and CDR2 YYEKEE (reference sequence). CDR3 size: 12 residues. V gave up 0 bases and J gave up 5 bases, with 5 bases separating them. The source of this sequence is a man between 18 and 29 years old in good health and CMV-seropositive. The V and J genes are TRBV5-5 and TRBJ2-5, with unresolved D. The material sequenced was PBMCs. The CDR3 here is CASSLVGETQYF. The CDR3 region has the DNA TGTGCCAGCAGCTTGGTCGGGGAGACCCAGTACTTC.